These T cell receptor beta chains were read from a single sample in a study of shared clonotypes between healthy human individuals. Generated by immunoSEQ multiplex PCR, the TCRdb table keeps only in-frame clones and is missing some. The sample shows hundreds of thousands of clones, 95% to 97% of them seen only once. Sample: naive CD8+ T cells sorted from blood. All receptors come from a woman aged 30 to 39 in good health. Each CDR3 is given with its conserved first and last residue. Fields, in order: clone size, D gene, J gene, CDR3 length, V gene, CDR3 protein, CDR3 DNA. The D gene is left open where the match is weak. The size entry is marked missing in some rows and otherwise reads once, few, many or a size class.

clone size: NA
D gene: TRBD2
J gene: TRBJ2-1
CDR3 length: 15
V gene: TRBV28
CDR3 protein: CASSLQRELGNEQFF
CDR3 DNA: TGTGCCAGCAGTTTACAGCGGGAGTTAGGTAATGAGCAGTTCTTC

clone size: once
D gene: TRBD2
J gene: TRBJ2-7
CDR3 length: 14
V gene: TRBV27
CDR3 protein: CASSLGLAVYEQYF
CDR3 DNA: TGTGCCAGCAGTTTAGGGCTAGCGGTCTACGAGCAGTACTTC

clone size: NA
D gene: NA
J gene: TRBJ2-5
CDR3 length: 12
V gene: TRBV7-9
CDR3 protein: CASSSPRVEQYF
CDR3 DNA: TGTGCCAGCAGCTCCCCCAGGGTAGAGCAGTACTTC

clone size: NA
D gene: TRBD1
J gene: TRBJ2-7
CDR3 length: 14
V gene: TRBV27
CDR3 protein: CASSSGGTGYEQYF
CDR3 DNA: TGTGCCAGCAGTTCTGGAGGGACAGGCTACGAGCAGTACTTC

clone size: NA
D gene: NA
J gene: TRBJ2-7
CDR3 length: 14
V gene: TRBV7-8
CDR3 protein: CASSSFRGSYEQYF
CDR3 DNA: TGTGCCAGCAGCTCCTTCCGGGGTTCCTACGAGCAGTACTTC

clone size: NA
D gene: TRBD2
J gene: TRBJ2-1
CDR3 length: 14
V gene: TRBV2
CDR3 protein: CATGTSGRGNEQFF
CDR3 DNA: TGTGCCACCGGGACTAGCGGGAGAGGCAATGAGCAGTTCTTC

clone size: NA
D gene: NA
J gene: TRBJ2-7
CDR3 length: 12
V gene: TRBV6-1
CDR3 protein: CASGRVSYEQYF
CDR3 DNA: TGTGCCAGCGGCCGTGTCTCCTACGAGCAGTACTTC

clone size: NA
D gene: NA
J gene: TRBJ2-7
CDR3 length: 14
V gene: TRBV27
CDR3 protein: CASSLAPNDYEQYF
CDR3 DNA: TGTGCCAGCAGTTTGGCCCCCAATGACTACGAGCAGTACTTC

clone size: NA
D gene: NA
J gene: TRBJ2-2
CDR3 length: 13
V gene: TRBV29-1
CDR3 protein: CSASLADTGELFF
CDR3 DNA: TGCAGCGCCAGCTTAGCAGACACCGGGGAGCTGTTTTTT

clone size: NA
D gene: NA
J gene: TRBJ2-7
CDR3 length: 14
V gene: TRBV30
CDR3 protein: CAWITFRGNYEQYF
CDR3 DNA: TGTGCCTGGATAACATTTCGGGGCAACTACGAGCAGTACTTC

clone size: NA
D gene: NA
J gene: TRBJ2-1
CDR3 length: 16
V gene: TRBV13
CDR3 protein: CASRLLGAGLYNEQFF
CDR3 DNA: TGTGCCAGCAGATTACTCGGGGCTGGCTTATACAATGAGCAGTTCTTC

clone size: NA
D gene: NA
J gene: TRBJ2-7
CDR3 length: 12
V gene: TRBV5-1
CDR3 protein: CASSLGDYEQYF
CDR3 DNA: TGCGCCAGCAGCTTGGGGGACTACGAGCAGTACTTC

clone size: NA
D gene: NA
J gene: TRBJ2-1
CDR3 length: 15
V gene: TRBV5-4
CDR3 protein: CASSLEGGPYNEQFF
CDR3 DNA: TGTGCCAGCAGCTTGGAGGGGGGGCCTTACAATGAGCAGTTCTTC

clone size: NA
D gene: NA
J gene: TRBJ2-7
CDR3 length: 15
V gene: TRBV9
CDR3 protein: CASSEDSDSSYEQYF
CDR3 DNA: TGTGCCAGCAGCGAAGACAGCGACAGCTCCTACGAGCAGTACTTC

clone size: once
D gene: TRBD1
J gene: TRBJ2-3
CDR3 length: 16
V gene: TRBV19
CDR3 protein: CASSMVQGAHTDTQYF
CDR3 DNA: TGTGCCAGTAGTATGGTACAGGGGGCCCACACAGATACGCAGTATTTT

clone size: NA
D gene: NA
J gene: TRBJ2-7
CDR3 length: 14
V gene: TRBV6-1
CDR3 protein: CASSEGLTLYAQYF
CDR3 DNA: TGTGCCAGCAGTGAGGGACTGACTCTTTACGCGCAGTACTTC

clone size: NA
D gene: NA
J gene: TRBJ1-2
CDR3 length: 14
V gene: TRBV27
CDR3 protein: CASSPDSSVYGYTF
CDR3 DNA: TGTGCCAGCAGTCCCGACAGTTCCGTCTATGGCTACACCTTC

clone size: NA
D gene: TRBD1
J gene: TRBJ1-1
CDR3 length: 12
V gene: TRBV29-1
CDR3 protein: CSVTTGGAEAFF
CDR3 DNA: TGCAGCGTTACCACAGGGGGCGCCGAAGCTTTCTTT

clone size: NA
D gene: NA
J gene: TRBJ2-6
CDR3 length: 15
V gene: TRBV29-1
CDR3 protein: CSVYDSWDGANVLTF
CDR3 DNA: TGCAGCGTTTATGACAGCTGGGACGGGGCCAACGTCCTGACTTTC

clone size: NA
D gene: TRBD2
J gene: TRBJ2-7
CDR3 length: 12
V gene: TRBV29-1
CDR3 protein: CSVETSDYEQYF
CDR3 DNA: TGCAGCGTTGAAACTAGCGATTACGAGCAGTACTTC

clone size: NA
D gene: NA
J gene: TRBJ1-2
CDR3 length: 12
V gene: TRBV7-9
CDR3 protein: CASSTQGGGYTF
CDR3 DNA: TGTGCCAGCAGCACACAGGGTGGCGGCTACACCTTC

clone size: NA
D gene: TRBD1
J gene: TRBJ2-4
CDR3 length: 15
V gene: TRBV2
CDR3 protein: CASSEDRGAKNIQYF
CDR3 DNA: TGTGCCAGCAGTGAAGACAGGGGAGCCAAAAACATTCAGTACTTC

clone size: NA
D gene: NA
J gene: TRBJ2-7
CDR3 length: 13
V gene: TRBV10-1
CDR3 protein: CASSPDTSYEQYF
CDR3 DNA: TGCGCCAGCAGTCCGGACACCTCCTACGAGCAGTACTTC

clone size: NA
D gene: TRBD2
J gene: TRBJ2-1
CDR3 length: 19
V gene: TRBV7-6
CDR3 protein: CASSWGTSGFRSSYNEQFF
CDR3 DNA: TGTGCCAGCTCGTGGGGGACTAGCGGGTTCCGGAGCTCCTACAATGAGCAGTTCTTC

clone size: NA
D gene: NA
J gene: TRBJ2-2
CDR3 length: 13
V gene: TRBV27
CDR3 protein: CASSFTSSGELFF
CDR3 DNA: TGTGCCAGCAGTTTCACTAGTTCCGGGGAGCTGTTTTTT

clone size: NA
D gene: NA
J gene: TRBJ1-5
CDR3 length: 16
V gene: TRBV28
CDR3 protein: CASSLAEGRFNQPQHF
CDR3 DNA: TGTGCCAGCAGTTTGGCGGAGGGGAGGTTCAATCAGCCCCAGCATTTT

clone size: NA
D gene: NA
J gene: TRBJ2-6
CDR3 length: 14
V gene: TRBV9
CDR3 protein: CASSENSGANVLTF
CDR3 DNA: TGTGCCAGCAGCGAGAACTCTGGGGCCAACGTCCTGACTTTC

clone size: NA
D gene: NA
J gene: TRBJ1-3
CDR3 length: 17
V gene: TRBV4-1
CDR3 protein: CASSQEELGASGNTIYF
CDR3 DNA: TGCGCCAGCAGCCAAGAAGAGTTGGGGGCGTCAGGAAACACCATATATTTT

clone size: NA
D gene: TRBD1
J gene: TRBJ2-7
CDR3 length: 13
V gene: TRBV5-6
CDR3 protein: CASSWDRAYEQYF
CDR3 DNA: TGTGCCAGCAGCTGGGACAGGGCCTACGAGCAGTACTTC

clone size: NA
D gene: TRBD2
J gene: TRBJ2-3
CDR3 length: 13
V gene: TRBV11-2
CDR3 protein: CASSLVTSGTQYF
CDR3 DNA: TGTGCCAGCAGCTTAGTGACTAGCGGTACGCAGTATTTT

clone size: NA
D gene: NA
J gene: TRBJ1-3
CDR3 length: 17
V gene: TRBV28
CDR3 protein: CASSLVVYGFSGNTIYF
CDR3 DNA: TGTGCCAGCAGTTTAGTAGTTTACGGCTTCTCTGGAAACACCATATATTTT

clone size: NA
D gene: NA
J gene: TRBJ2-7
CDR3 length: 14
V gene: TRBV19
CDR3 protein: CASSIGTPAYEQYF
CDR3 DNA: TGTGCCAGTAGTATCGGGACTCCCGCCTACGAGCAGTACTTC

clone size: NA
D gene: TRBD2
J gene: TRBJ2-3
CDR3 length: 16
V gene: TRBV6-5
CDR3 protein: CASSWRAGDFTDTQYF
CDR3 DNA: TGTGCCAGCAGTTGGAGGGCGGGAGATTTCACAGATACGCAGTATTTT

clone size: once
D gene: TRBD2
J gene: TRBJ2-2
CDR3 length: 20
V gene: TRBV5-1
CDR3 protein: CASSSGLLGTSGKRPGELFF
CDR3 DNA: TGCGCCAGCAGCTCAGGCCTCCTAGGGACTAGCGGGAAGAGGCCCGGGGAGCTGTTTTTT

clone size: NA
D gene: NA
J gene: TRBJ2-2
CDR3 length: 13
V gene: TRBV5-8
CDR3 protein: CASSLHLTGELFF
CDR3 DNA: TGTGCCAGCAGCCTACACCTCACCGGGGAGCTGTTTTTT

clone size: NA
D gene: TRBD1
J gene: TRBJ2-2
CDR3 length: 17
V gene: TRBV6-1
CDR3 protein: CASSEAETGWNTGELFF
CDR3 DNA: TGTGCCAGCAGTGAAGCGGAGACAGGGTGGAACACCGGGGAGCTGTTTTTT

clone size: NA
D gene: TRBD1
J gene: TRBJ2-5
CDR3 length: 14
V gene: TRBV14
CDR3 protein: CASSQSGTGETQYF
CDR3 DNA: TGTGCCAGCAGCCAATCGGGGACAGGGGAGACCCAGTACTTC

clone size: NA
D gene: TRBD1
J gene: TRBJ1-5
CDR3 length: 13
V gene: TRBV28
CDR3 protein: CASSTGGNQPQHF
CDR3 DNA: TGTGCCAGCAGCACAGGGGGGAATCAGCCCCAGCATTTT

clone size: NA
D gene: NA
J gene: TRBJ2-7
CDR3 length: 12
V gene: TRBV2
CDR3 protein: CASAPLGNEQYF
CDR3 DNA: TGTGCCAGTGCTCCATTGGGTAACGAGCAGTACTTC

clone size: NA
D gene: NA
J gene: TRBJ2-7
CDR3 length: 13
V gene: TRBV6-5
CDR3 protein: CASSFMGGSEQYF
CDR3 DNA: TGTGCCAGCAGTTTCATGGGGGGATCCGAGCAGTACTTC

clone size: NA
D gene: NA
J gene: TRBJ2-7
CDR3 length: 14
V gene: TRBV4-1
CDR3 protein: CASSQGGRVDEQYF
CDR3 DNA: TGCGCCAGCAGCCAAGGGGGGCGGGTAGACGAGCAGTACTTC

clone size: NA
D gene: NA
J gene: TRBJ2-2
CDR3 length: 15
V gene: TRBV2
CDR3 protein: CASSVGGRSTGELFF
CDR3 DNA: TGTGCCAGCAGTGTTGGAGGCAGGAGCACCGGGGAGCTGTTTTTT

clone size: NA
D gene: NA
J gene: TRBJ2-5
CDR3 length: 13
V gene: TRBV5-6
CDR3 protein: CASSHRYQETQYF
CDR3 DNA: TGTGCCAGCAGCCACCGTTACCAAGAGACCCAGTACTTC

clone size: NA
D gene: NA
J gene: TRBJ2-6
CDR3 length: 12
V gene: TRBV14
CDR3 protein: CASSSGANVLTF
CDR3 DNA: TGTGCCAGCAGCTCCGGGGCCAACGTCCTGACTTTC

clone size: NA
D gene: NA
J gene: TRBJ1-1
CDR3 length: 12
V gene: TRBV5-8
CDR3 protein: CASSGSHTEAFF
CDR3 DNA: TGTGCCAGCAGCGGGTCCCACACTGAAGCTTTCTTT

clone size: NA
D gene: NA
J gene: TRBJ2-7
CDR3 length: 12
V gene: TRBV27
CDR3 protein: CASSSSIYEQYF
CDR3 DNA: TGTGCCAGCAGTTCCTCAATTTACGAGCAGTACTTC

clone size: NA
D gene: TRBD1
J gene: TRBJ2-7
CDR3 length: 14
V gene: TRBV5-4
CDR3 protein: CASSFGQGGYEQYF
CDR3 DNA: TGTGCCAGCAGCTTTGGACAGGGGGGGTACGAGCAGTACTTC

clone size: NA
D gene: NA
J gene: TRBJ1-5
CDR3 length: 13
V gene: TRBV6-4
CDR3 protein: CASSEFINQPQHF
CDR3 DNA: TGTGCCAGCAGTGAGTTTATCAATCAGCCCCAGCATTTT

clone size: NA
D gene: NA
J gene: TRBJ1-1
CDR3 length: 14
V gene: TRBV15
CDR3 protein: CATSTRGLGLEAFF
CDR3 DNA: TGTGCCACCAGCACCCGGGGCCTGGGACTTGAAGCTTTCTTT

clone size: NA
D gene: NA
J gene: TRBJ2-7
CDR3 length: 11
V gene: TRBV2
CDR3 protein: CASSEAREQYF
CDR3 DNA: TGTGCCAGCAGTGAAGCTAGGGAGCAGTACTTC

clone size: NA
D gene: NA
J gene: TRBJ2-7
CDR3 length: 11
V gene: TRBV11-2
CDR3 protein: CASSVVYEQYF
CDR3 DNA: TGTGCCAGCAGCGTAGTGTACGAGCAGTACTTC

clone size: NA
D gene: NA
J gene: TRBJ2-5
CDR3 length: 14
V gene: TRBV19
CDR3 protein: CASSNYPYQETQYF
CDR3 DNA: TGTGCCAGTAGCAACTACCCGTACCAAGAGACCCAGTACTTC